This T cell receptor beta chain was captured by sequencing in a study of T cell responses to AZD1222 COVID-19 vaccine. Notes on the study in general: In the spike-specific TCR repertoire, nearly half reportedly target unmutated variant regions. CD4 TCRs associated with vaccination spanned spike, dominating at 160-218 and 743-854.

About this clone: Antigen unknown.

Germline V lookup: CDR1 KGHDR, CDR2 SFDVKD. V was cut by 0 bases and J by 5 bases, with 4 bases left in between. This CDR3 is built from 13 residues. TCRdb's table, derived via immunoSEQ multiplex PCR, lists solely in-frame clones and lacks some. The sample holds about 200,000 clones, approximately 93% seen once. This TCR derives from an adult who received the AZD1222 COVID-19 vaccine. V and J are TRBV24-1 and TRBJ2-1; D is undetermined. Sequencing was performed on peripheral blood, taken 28 days after the second AZD1222 dose. The CDR3 is CATSDLRHNEQFF. The CDR3 DNA follows: TGTGCCACCAGTGATTTGCGGCACAATGAGCAGTTCTTC.